This record looks at one T cell receptor (beta chain) sequence and its context. Its antigen is unknown. This sample is drawn from a study of radiation and T cells in renal cell carcinoma. Overall study context: Nephrectomy followed 15 Gy stereotactic body radiation by 4 weeks.

Study-wide findings and caveats: Pretreatment tumor biopsies were lacking, so baseline clonotypes are unknown. In blood, top tumor clones expanded by 2 weeks, shrinking by 4.

V shed 4 bases and J shed 0 bases, with 14 bases lying between them. The CDR3 contains 15 residues. Germline assignment: CDR1 SGHRS and CDR2 YFSETQ. Stated time point: baseline pretreatment blood. Noted treatment: 15 Gy SBRT to primary tumor, nephrectomy 4 weeks later. After SBRT, blood was collected at 2 and 4 weeks, plus baseline. Repertoires were generated with immunoSEQ multiplex PCR, while TCRdb's copy carries only in-frame clones and drops some. The table has 70,000 to 95,000 clones, about 79% seen once. The sequence derives from a man in his 60s with renal cell carcinoma. This specimen was blood, taken from a patient whose treatment included radiotherapy and nephrectomy. The V gene is TRBV5-1, the J gene TRBJ2-7, with D uncertain. Here the CDR3 DNA reads TGCGCCAGCAGCAGGGTAATAGCAGACTCCTACGAGCAGTACTTC. Translated, it gives CASSRVIADSYEQYF.